This T cell receptor beta chain was documented in a study of cytomegalovirus exposure and HLA in healthy donors. CDR3 length: 16 residues. The ends lost 2 bases at V and 5 bases at J; junction bases unmatched: 5. CDR1 and CDR2 from the germline V gene are SGDLS and YYNGEE. PCR amplification relied on 60 Vbeta primers (plus 13 Jbeta primers). The repertoire was sequenced with immunoSEQ multiplex PCR; TCRdb's copy has only in-frame clones and lacks some. The data contain 150,000 to 200,000 clones, around 72% of them seen just once; the ten biggest clones take up approximately 7.1%. This clonotype was sampled from a man aged 40-50 years in good health and CMV-seropositive. The specimen sequenced was PBMCs. This chain links TRBV9 with TRBJ2-1; the match to TRBD2 covers 12 bases. CDR3 sequence: CASSVNGLAGNNEQFF. The CDR3 DNA reads as TGTGCCAGCAGCGTTAACGGACTAGCGGGGAACAATGAGCAGTTCTTC.